These 13 T cell receptor beta chains came from one sample sequenced in a study of T cell repertoires in cytomegalovirus infection. Antigen specificity for these receptors is unknown. TCRdb used MiXCR to reprocess the reads, holding one entry per CDR3 protein. Of 43,000 or so distinct CDR3 sequences listed, roughly 18% are singletons. Sequenced here: CD8+ T cells from cultured PBMCs, sampled from culture after CMV antigen stimulation. These TCRs come from a human donor in good health (CMV status not recorded). Some clones in this sample may be carry-over from other donors' samples.

The rearrangement links TRBV19 to TRBJ1-1; 10 bases are a match to TRBD1. CDR1 and CDR2 (germline): LNHDA, SQIVND (reference sequence). V was pared by 5 bases and J by 5 bases, with 11 bases of the junction left unmatched. This CDR3 is 16 amino acids long. This CDR3 reads CASSGTSGQGRTEAFF. CDR3 DNA: TGTGCCAGTAGTGGGACCTCGGGACAGGGGAGGACTGAAGCTTTCTTT.

This clonotype showed up many times. This chain connects TRBV27 to TRBJ2-1; 8 bases are a match to TRBD1. After removal of 3 bases from V and 10 bases from J, the junction contained 2 bases not matched to a gene. The germline V gene has CDR1 MNHEY and CDR2 SMNVEV (reference sequence). The CDR3 sequence is 12 residues long. The CDR3 DNA reads TGTGCCAGCAGTTTCGGGACAGGCGAGCAGTTCTTC. Translation gives CASSFGTGEQFF.

V is TRBV24-1 and J is TRBJ2-7; either TRBD1 or TRBD2 may supply D (5 bases each). This CDR3 contains 12 residues. Germline assignment: CDR1 KGHDR and CDR2 SFDVKD. The V end was cut by 4 bases, the J end by 7 bases, with 10 bases between. The CDR3 DNA follows: TGTGCCACCAGTGAAGGGGCGGGTGAGCAGTACTTC. Translated: CATSEGAGEQYF.

The rearrangement links TRBV4-3 to TRBJ2-7; D is perhaps TRBD1 (5 bases). The germline CDR1 and CDR2 sequences are LGHNA and YSLEER. The CDR3 extends over 12 amino acids. The V gene lost 1 base and the J gene lost 7 bases, with 8 bases spanning the gap. The CDR3 is CASSQGQGEQYF. Written as DNA, the CDR3 is TGCGCCAGCAGCCAAGGTCAGGGAGAGCAGTACTTC.

This clonotype was detected ten times or more. The rearrangement joins TRBV18 to TRBJ1-2, with D uncertain. The CDR3 covers 15 residues. Germline V lookup: CDR1 KGHSH, CDR2 LQKENI. Trimming took 3 bases from V and 7 from J, leaving 18 bases between them. CDR3 DNA sequence: TGTGCCAGCTCACCCCTGGAGGATGGTCGTCTTGGCTACACCTTC. This encodes CASSPLEDGRLGYTF.

The gene calls are TRBV19 and TRBJ2-2, with 8 bases aligning to TRBD1. Germline CDR1 and CDR2: LNHDA and SQIVND (reference sequence). This CDR3 contains 15 residues. The V segment lost 5 bases and the J segment 6 bases; nucleotides outside the gene matches: 8. As DNA, the CDR3 is TGTGCCAGTAGTGAAGACAGGGGTCGGGCCGGGGAGCTGTTTTTT. It encodes CASSEDRGRAGELFF.

The gene calls are TRBV4-3 and TRBJ1-5; the match to TRBD1 covers 9 bases. This CDR3 spans 15 amino acids. With V trimmed by 2 bases and J by 6 bases, 5 bases remained unmatched. Germline lookup yields CDR1 LGHNA and CDR2 YSLEER. CDR3 loop: CASSQKTGGGQPQHF. The CDR3 region has the DNA TGCGCCAGCAGCCAAAAAACAGGGGGCGGTCAGCCCCAGCATTTT.

This clonotype showed up many times. This chain links TRBV7-2 with TRBJ2-1; D ambiguous. The CDR3 sequence is 14 residues long. Germline lookup yields CDR1 SGHTA and CDR2 FQGNSA. V was pared by 5 bases and J by 3 bases, with 11 bases between. CDR3 region: CASSLLGFYNEQFF. CDR3 DNA: TGTGCCAGCAGCCTCCTCGGATTCTACAATGAGCAGTTCTTC.

This clonotype was seen many times. The gene calls are TRBV7-2 and TRBJ2-7, with TRBD1 matching 7 bases. The V segment lost 5 bases and the J segment 4 bases; nucleotides outside the gene matches: 11. In germline, CDR1 is SGHTA, CDR2 FQGNSA. This CDR3 is built from 15 residues. For the CDR3, the DNA is TGTGCCAGCAGCACACACCGGACAGGCCGGTACGAGCAGTACTTC. This translates into CASSTHRTGRYEQYF.

The chain combines TRBV4-1 with TRBJ2-2, with D unclear. Germline loops: CDR1 MGHRA, CDR2 YSYEKL. V lost 1 base and J lost 3, with 12 bases in between. The CDR3 is 16 amino acids. The CDR3 loop is CASSQGLRADTGELFF. The CDR3 bases are TGCGCCAGCAGCCAAGGTCTCCGGGCCGACACCGGGGAGCTGTTTTTT.

This clonotype showed up just a few times. This sequence joins TRBV5-1 and TRBJ2-3, with 9 bases that match TRBD1. CDR3 size: 14 residues. CDR1 SGHRS and CDR2 YFSETQ come from the germline V gene. The V segment lost 4 bases and the J segment 6 bases; nucleotides outside the gene matches: 6. CDR3 DNA sequence: TGCGCCAGCAGCGAGACAGGGGGTAGGGATACGCAGTATTTT. This sequence encodes CASSETGGRDTQYF.

The chain has TRBV2 and TRBJ2-1; perhaps TRBD2 as D (5 bases). The CDR3 spans 14 residues. V dropped 4 bases and J dropped 5 bases, with 12 bases sitting between them. Germline CDR1 reads SNHLY; CDR2 reads FYNNEI. CDR3: CASSARETHNEQFF. CDR3 DNA: TGTGCCAGCAGTGCGAGGGAAACTCACAATGAGCAGTTCTTC.

This chain uses TRBV5-1 with TRBJ2-2; a weak D match, TRBD1 (6 bases). The CDR3 loop spans 13 amino acids. Per germline, CDR1 SGHRS and CDR2 YFSETQ. The V end lost 7 bases, the J end lost 6 bases, and 13 bases lay between the germline ends. CDR3 in DNA: TGCGCCAGCGACAGGACAGTCTCCGGGGAGCTGTTTTTT. Protein sequence: CASDRTVSGELFF.